The rows below give T cell receptor beta chains drawn from one sample of a study of CD8 T cells in Susac syndrome. MiXCR, run by TCRdb on the immunoSEQ multiplex PCR reads, gives a single entry per CDR3 protein. The sample lists some 100,000 distinct CDR3 sequences; 80% to 95% were seen once. The sample was CD4+ T cells from PBMCs. The receptors shown here come from a human donor in good health. The CDR3 runs from the conserved cysteine through the conserved F or W. D genes are given only for firm matches. The size field is filled for only some rows; it gives once, few, many or a size class.

J | length | size | V | D | CDR3 | DNA
TRBJ2-3 | 14 | . | TRBV30 | TRBD1 | CAWSMGQSTDTQYF | TGTGCCTGGAGTATGGGACAGTCCACAGATACGCAGTATTTT
TRBJ1-1 | 15 | once | TRBV14 | . | CASSQDLRVGAEAFF | TGTGCCAGCAGCCAAGACCTCCGCGTGGGGGCTGAAGCTTTCTTT
TRBJ2-1 | 17 | . | TRBV4-3 | TRBD2 | CASSQDFAGGSYNEQFF | TGCGCCAGCAGCCAAGATTTCGCGGGAGGGTCCTACAATGAGCAGTTCTTC
TRBJ2-7 | 14 | . | TRBV4-2 | . | CASSLNTGSYEQYF | TGTGCCAGCAGCCTCAATACGGGCTCATACGAGCAGTACTTC
TRBJ1-2 | 14 | once | TRBV7-2 | . | CASSQGLRAGGYTF | TGTGCCAGCAGCCAGGGACTCCGGGCGGGCGGCTACACCTTC
TRBJ2-3 | 17 | . | TRBV15 | . | CATSRSTSGLGADTQYF | TGTGCCACCAGCAGGTCAACAAGTGGATTAGGTGCAGATACGCAGTATTTT
TRBJ2-7 | 15 | . | TRBV9 | TRBD2 | CASSASGGHFYEQYF | TGTGCCAGCAGCGCTAGCGGGGGCCACTTCTACGAGCAGTACTTC
TRBJ1-1 | 14 | . | TRBV7-8 | . | CASSLARYRTEAFF | TGTGCCAGCAGCTTAGCCAGGTACAGGACTGAAGCTTTCTTT
TRBJ2-3 | 13 | . | TRBV7-2 | . | CASSSRGSDTQYF | TGTGCCAGCAGCTCCCGGGGGTCGGATACGCAGTATTTT
TRBJ1-2 | 14 | few | TRBV6-5 | . | CASRTGSESGGYTF | TGTGCCAGCAGAACCGGGTCGGAATCGGGGGGCTACACCTTC
TRBJ2-4 | 15 | . | TRBV20-1 | TRBD2 | CSASLLAGGKNIQYF | TGCAGTGCTAGTCTTTTAGCGGGAGGCAAAAACATTCAGTACTTC
TRBJ2-5 | 12 | . | TRBV10-3 | . | CAISEALGTQYF | TGTGCCATCAGTGAGGCCTTGGGGACCCAGTACTTC
TRBJ1-2 | 16 | . | TRBV19 | TRBD1 | CASSIAATGGVYGYTF | TGTGCCAGTAGTATAGCCGCGACAGGGGGTGTCTACGGCTACACCTTC
TRBJ2-1 | 18 | . | TRBV7-3 | . | CASSTSPGEGTIYNEQFF | TGTGCCAGCAGCACATCCCCAGGGGAGGGTACTATCTACAATGAGCAGTTCTTC
TRBJ1-1 | 15 | once | TRBV7-8 | . | CASSLGAARNTEAFF | TGTGCCAGCAGCTTAGGGGCGGCCAGGAACACTGAAGCTTTCTTT
TRBJ2-3 | 14 | once | TRBV10-3 | . | CAISESTGTDTQYF | TGTGCCATCAGTGAGTCCACAGGCACAGATACGCAGTATTTT
TRBJ1-2 | 14 | once | TRBV20-1 | . | CSASAGGISGGYTF | TGCAGTGCTAGTGCCGGGGGGATTAGTGGAGGCTACACCTTC
TRBJ1-1 | 17 | . | TRBV7-9 | . | CASTLGSRTRENTEAFF | TGTGCCAGCACCCTTGGCTCCCGGACCAGGGAGAACACTGAAGCTTTCTTT
TRBJ1-1 | 14 | . | TRBV5-1 | TRBD1 | CASSLDQGATEAFF | TGCGCCAGCAGCTTGGATCAGGGGGCGACTGAAGCTTTCTTT
TRBJ1-5 | 14 | . | TRBV13 | . | CASSRGIGNQPQHF | TGTGCCAGCAGCCGAGGCATCGGAAATCAGCCCCAGCATTTT
TRBJ2-3 | 17 | . | TRBV15 | . | CATSRLSRAGVTDTQYF | TGTGCCACCAGCAGGCTATCTCGGGCAGGGGTCACAGATACGCAGTATTTT
TRBJ2-1 | 14 | . | TRBV5-1 | . | CASSLSVLSREQFF | TGCGCCAGCAGCTTGTCGGTGCTCTCGCGAGAGCAGTTCTTC
TRBJ1-6 | 12 | . | TRBV7-9 | . | CASSLTNSPLHF | TGTGCCAGCAGCTTAACGAATTCACCCCTCCACTTT
TRBJ1-3 | 15 | few | TRBV6-1 | TRBD1 | CASREQGVSGNTIYF | TGTGCCAGCAGGGAACAGGGGGTATCTGGAAACACCATATATTTT
TRBJ2-1 | 15 | . | TRBV24-1 | TRBD2 | CATSESLAGRGEQFF | TGTGCCACCAGTGAGTCCCTAGCGGGCCGCGGTGAGCAGTTCTTC
TRBJ1-1 | 13 | . | TRBV14 | . | CASVKVVGTEAFF | TGTGCCAGCGTCAAGGTTGTCGGCACTGAAGCTTTCTTT
TRBJ1-5 | 19 | few | TRBV6-2/TRBV6-3 | . | CASSYSTAGAYRDNQPQHF | TGTGCCAGCAGTTACTCGACGGCGGGAGCGTACCGGGACAATCAGCCCCAGCATTTT
TRBJ1-1 | 14 | once | TRBV3-1 | . | CASSHLRGGTEAFF | TGTGCCAGCAGCCACCTCAGGGGAGGCACTGAAGCTTTCTTT
TRBJ2-7 | 16 | . | TRBV3-1 | . | CASSQGVGDGSYEQYF | TGTGCCAGCAGCCAAGGGGTCGGGGACGGGTCCTACGAGCAGTACTTC
TRBJ2-5 | 12 | . | TRBV7-2 | . | CASSLMAATQYF | TGTGCCAGCAGCTTGATGGCCGCGACCCAGTACTTC
TRBJ2-2 | 15 | . | TRBV4-3 | TRBD2 | CASSLSGKYTGELFF | TGCGCCAGCAGCCTTAGCGGGAAGTACACCGGGGAGCTGTTTTTT
TRBJ2-1 | 12 | . | TRBV29-1 | . | CSVARGVDEQFF | TGCAGCGTTGCCCGCGGGGTAGATGAGCAGTTCTTC
TRBJ2-7 | 14 | . | TRBV23-1 | TRBD1 | CASSHGTGGYEQYF | TGCGCCAGCAGTCACGGGACAGGGGGGTACGAGCAGTACTTC
TRBJ2-7 | 15 | . | TRBV6-2/TRBV6-3 | . | CASREIGTAPYEQYF | TGTGCCAGCAGGGAGATTGGGACGGCCCCCTACGAGCAGTACTTC
TRBJ2-1 | 13 | . | TRBV29-1 | TRBD2 | CSVETGLADEQFF | TGCAGCGTTGAAACTGGACTAGCCGATGAGCAGTTCTTC
TRBJ2-1 | 14 | . | TRBV6-2/TRBV6-3 | TRBD1 | CASSYNPGGNEQFF | TGTGCCAGCAGTTACAACCCAGGGGGCAATGAGCAGTTCTTC
TRBJ1-2 | 15 | . | TRBV12-3/TRBV12-4 | . | CASSPNLGGPYGYTF | TGTGCCAGCAGTCCGAACTTAGGGGGACCCTATGGCTACACCTTC
TRBJ2-1 | 15 | . | TRBV7-9 | TRBD1 | CASSFRGQGTGEQFF | TGTGCCAGCAGCTTTCGGGGACAGGGGACGGGCGAGCAGTTCTTC
TRBJ2-1 | 13 | . | TRBV19 | TRBD2 | CASIERGDNEQFF | TGTGCCAGTATAGAGCGGGGGGACAATGAGCAGTTCTTC
TRBJ1-2 | 18 | . | TRBV7-3 | TRBD1 | CASSLKQGHPIANYGYTF | TGTGCCAGCAGCTTAAAACAGGGGCATCCTATCGCTAACTATGGCTACACCTTC
TRBJ2-7 | 14 | . | TRBV4-2 | . | CASSQGGSAYEQYF | TGTGCCAGCAGCCAAGGAGGGTCCGCCTACGAGCAGTACTTC
TRBJ1-2 | 13 | . | TRBV5-1 | . | CASSFEAPYGYTF | TGCGCCAGCAGCTTTGAAGCGCCCTATGGCTACACCTTC
TRBJ2-1 | 15 | once | TRBV5-1 | . | CASSLHPTAGNEQFF | TGCGCCAGCAGCTTGCATCCTACGGCGGGGAATGAGCAGTTCTTC
TRBJ2-6 | 17 | . | TRBV7-8 | TRBD1 | CASSLRTGGDGANVLTF | TGTGCCAGCAGCTTAAGGACAGGGGGCGATGGGGCCAACGTCCTGACTTTC
TRBJ1-5 | 13 | . | TRBV6-2/TRBV6-3 | . | CASSPGGRRPQHF | TGTGCCAGCAGTCCCGGGGGCCGGAGGCCCCAGCATTTT
TRBJ2-1 | 15 | . | TRBV6-6 | TRBD2 | CASSYYSGGEDEQFF | TGTGCCAGCAGTTACTATAGCGGGGGCGAGGATGAGCAGTTCTTC
TRBJ1-1 | 15 | . | TRBV5-1 | . | CASSLSGTGNTEAFF | TGCGCCAGCAGCTTGTCAGGGACGGGGAACACTGAAGCTTTCTTT
TRBJ2-1 | 14 | . | TRBV2 | TRBD2 | CASSSRTSGGRQFF | TGTGCCAGCAGTTCACGGACTAGCGGGGGGCGTCAGTTCTTC
TRBJ1-1 | 14 | . | TRBV5-6 | TRBD1 | CASSGGQLNTEAFF | TGTGCCAGCAGCGGGGGACAGTTGAACACTGAAGCTTTCTTT
TRBJ2-7 | 14 | once | TRBV12-3/TRBV12-4 | TRBD2 | CASRETSGTYEQYF | TGTGCCAGCAGGGAAACTAGCGGGACCTACGAGCAGTACTTC
TRBJ2-7 | 13 | . | TRBV18 | TRBD1 | CASSPNRGDEQYF | TGTGCCAGCTCACCAAACAGGGGCGACGAGCAGTACTTC